Included here is one TCR beta chain sequence, with context. The data are from a study of blood T cell repertoires in COVID-19. The overall study: There were acute and convalescent COVID-19 samples, and they came from the United States, Italy and Spain. In each case, the material was cDNA or gDNA derived from T cells, B-cell-depleted T cells, or PBMCs.

Original processing methods: Cell counts per sample came from amplifying reference gene primers. Generated by immunoSEQ multiplex PCR, the TCRdb table keeps only in-frame clones and is missing some. The V and J calls and the clone size are those of that table, but D and trimming were determined from the DNA. The sample consists of roughly 330,000 clones, approximately 88% of them appearing once. Seattle enrolled patients during active infection and tracked them longitudinally. The V and J ends lost 2 bases and 0 bases respectively, with 21 bases between them. The CDR3 length is 19 residues. From germline, CDR1 is SGHKS and CDR2 YYEKEE (reference sequence).

The rearrangement joins TRBV5-5 to TRBJ1-3; D uncertain. The sequenced sample was peripheral blood. This clonotype was obtained from a man aged 25-45 years with COVID-19, enrolled during active disease. For the CDR3, the DNA is TGTGCCAGCAGCTTTAAGCGGGCTACTCTTGGATCCTCTGGAAACACCATATATTTT. This translates into CASSFKRATLGSSGNTIYF.